This T cell receptor (beta chain) was sequenced during a study of vaccination and CD4 T cells after COVID-19. Looking at the study overall: SARS-CoV-2, HCoV-NL63, HCoV-OC43 and HCoV-229E supplied the overlapping spike peptides used to stimulate cells. Findings and limits, study-wide: Median counts of SARS-CoV-2-reactive clonotypes increased from roughly 19 to 38; this difference was not significant.

Sequencing of cultured CD4+ T cell DNA used the Oncomine TCR Beta short-read assay. Each CDR3 protein gets one entry after TCRdb re-called the PCR reads with MiXCR. The sample holds 20,000 to 25,000 distinct CDR3 sequences; 45% to 60% are singletons and the top ten take about 6.5%. This CDR3 contains 15 residues. CDR1 SGHAT and CDR2 FQNNGV come from the germline V gene. J was trimmed by 1 base and V by 5 bases; bases with no gene match: 6. A word on this clonotype: Its target is unknown.

As to treatment: roughly 11-day PBMC culture with coronavirus spike peptide pools or control peptides (ViraFEST assay). The receptor comes from a human donor who had recovered from COVID-19. V usage is TRBV11-2 and J usage is TRBJ1-1; TRBD1 agrees at 8 bases. Specimen: CD4+ T cells from blood, cultured in vitro. The CDR3 bases are TGTGCCAGCAGCCCAGGACAGGGCGCGAACACTGAAGCTTTCTTT. This codes for CASSPGQGANTEAFF.